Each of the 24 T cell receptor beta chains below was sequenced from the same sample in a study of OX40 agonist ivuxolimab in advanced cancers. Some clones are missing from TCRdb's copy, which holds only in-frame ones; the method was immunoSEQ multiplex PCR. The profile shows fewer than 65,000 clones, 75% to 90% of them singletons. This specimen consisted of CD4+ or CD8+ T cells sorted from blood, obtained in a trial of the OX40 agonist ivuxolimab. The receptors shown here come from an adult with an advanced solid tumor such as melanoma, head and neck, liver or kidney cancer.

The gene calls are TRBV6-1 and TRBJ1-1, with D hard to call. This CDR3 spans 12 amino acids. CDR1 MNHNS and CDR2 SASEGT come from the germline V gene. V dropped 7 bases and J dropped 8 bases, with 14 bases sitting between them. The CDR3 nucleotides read TGTGCCAGCACTCCTCCTATTGGGGAAGCTTTCTTT. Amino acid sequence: CASTPPIGEAFF.

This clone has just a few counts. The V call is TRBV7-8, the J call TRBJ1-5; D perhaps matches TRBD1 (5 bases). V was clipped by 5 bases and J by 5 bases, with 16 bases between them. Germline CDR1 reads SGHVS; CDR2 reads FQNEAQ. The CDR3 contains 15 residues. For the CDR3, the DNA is TGTGCCAGCAGCCCTGCCTGGGGGGGAGATCAGCCCCAGCATTTT. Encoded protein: CASSPAWGGDQPQHF.

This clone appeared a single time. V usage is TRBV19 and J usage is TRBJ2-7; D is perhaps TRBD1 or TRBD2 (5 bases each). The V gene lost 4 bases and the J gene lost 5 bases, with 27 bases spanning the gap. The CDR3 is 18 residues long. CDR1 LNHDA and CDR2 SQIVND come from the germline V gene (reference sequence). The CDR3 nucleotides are TGTGCCAGTAGTACCTCTGGGGCATCAGGGAGACCACGAGACGAGCAGTACTTC. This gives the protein CASSTSGASGRPRDEQYF.

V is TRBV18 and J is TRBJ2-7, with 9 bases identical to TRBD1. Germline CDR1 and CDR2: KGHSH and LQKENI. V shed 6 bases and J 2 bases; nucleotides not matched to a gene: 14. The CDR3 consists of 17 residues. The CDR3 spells CASSPTVGQGQTYEQYF. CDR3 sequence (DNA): TGTGCCAGCTCCCCAACCGTCGGACAGGGGCAAACCTACGAGCAGTACTTC.

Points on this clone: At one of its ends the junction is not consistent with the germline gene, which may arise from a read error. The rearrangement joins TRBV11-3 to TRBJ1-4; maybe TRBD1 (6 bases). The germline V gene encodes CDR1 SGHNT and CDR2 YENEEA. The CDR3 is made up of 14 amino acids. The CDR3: CASTDYRANEKLFF. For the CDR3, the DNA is TGTGCCAGTACCGATTACAGGGCTAACGAAAAACTGTTTTTT.

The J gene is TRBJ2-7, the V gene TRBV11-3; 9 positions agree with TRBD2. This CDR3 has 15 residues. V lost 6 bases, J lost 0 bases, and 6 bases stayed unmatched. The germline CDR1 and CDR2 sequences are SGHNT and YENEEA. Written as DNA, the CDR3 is TGTGCCAGCAGGCCTCTAGCGGGGAGCTCCTACGAGCAGTACTTC. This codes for CASRPLAGSSYEQYF.

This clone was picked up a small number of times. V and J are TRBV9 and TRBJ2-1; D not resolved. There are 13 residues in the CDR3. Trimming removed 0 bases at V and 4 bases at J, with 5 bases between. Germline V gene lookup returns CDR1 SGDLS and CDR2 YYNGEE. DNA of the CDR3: TGTGCCAGCAGCGTAGCTGAATACAATGAGCAGTTCTTC. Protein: CASSVAEYNEQFF.

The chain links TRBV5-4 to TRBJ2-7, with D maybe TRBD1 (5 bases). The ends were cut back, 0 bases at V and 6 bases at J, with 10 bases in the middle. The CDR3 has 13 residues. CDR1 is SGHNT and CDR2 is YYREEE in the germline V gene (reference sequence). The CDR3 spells CASSLEPGSEQYF. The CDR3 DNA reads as TGTGCCAGCAGCTTGGAGCCAGGGTCCGAGCAGTACTTC.

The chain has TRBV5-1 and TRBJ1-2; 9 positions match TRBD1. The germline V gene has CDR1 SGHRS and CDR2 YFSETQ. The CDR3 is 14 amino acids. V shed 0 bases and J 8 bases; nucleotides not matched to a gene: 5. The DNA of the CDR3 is TGCGCCAGCAGCTTGGAACAGGGGGCGAGAGGCTACACCTTC. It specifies CASSLEQGARGYTF.

Here the CDR3 reads CASSPKSSGETQYF. DNA of the CDR3: TGTGCCAGCAGCCCAAAATCAAGTGGGGAGACCCAGTACTTC. This sequence joins TRBV6-5 and TRBJ2-5; D gene uncertain. Germline CDR1 is MNHEY and CDR2 is SVGAGI. CDR3 length equals 14 residues. V lost 6 bases, J lost 5 bases, and 16 bases lay in between.

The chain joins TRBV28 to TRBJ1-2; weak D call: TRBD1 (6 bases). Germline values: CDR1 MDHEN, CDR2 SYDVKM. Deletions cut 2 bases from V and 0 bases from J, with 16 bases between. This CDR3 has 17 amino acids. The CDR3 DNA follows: TGTGCCAGCAGTTTAAAAGGTGGGGGGGCGGCTAACTATGGCTACACCTTC. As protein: CASSLKGGGAANYGYTF.

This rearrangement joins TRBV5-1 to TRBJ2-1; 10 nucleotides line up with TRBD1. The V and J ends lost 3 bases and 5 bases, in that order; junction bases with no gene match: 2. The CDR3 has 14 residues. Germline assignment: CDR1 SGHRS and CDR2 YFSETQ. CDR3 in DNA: TGCGCCAGCAGCTCGGGACAGGGGAACAATGAGCAGTTCTTC. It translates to CASSSGQGNNEQFF.

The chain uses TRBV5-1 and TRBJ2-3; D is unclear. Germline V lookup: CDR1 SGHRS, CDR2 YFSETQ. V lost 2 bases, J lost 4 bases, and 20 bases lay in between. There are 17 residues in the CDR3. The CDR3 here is CASSLSTTNVRPDTQYF. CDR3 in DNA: TGCGCCAGCAGCTTATCGACAACCAACGTTCGACCAGATACGCAGTATTTT.

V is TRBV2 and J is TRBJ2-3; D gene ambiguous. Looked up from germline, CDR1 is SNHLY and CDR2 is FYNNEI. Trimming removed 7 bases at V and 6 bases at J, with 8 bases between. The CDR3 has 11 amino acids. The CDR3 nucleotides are TGTGCCAGCACTGACCTGGATACGCAGTATTTT. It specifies CASTDLDTQYF.

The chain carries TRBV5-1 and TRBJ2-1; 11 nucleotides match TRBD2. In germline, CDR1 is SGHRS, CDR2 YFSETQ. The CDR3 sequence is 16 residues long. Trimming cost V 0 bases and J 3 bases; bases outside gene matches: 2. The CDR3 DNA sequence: TGCGCCAGCAGCTTGGAACTAGCGGGGGACTACAATGAGCAGTTCTTC. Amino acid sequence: CASSLELAGDYNEQFF.

CDR3: CASSVTGELFF. In DNA form, the CDR3 reads TGTGCCAGCAGCGTAACCGGGGAGCTGTTTTTT. This chain connects TRBV5-6 to TRBJ2-2, with unresolved D. There are 11 residues in the CDR3. The V and J ends lost 4 bases and 5 bases respectively, with 3 bases between them. Germline loops: CDR1 SGHDT, CDR2 YYEEEE.

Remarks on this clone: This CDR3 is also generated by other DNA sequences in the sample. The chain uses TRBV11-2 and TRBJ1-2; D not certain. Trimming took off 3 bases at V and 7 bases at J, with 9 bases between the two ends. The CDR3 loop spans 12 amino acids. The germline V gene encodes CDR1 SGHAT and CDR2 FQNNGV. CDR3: CASSFAAGGYTF. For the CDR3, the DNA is TGTGCCAGCAGCTTCGCGGCGGGTGGCTACACCTTC.

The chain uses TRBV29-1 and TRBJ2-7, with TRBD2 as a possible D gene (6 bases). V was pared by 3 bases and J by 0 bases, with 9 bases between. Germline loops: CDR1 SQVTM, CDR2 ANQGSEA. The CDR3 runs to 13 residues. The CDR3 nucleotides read TGCAGCGTTGACTCCGGGAGCTCCTACGAGCAGTACTTC. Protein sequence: CSVDSGSSYEQYF.

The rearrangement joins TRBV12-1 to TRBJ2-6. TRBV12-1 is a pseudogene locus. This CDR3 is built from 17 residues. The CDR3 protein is CASSFRDVYSGANVLTF. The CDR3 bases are TGTGCCAGCAGCTTCCGGGACGTGTACTCTGGGGCCAACGTCCTGACTTTC.

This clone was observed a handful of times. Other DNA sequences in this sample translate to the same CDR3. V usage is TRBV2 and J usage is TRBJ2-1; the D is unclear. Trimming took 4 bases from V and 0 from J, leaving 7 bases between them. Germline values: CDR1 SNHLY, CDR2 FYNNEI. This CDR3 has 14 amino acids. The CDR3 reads CASSGGSSYNEQFF. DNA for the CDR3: TGTGCCAGCAGTGGCGGAAGCTCCTACAATGAGCAGTTCTTC.

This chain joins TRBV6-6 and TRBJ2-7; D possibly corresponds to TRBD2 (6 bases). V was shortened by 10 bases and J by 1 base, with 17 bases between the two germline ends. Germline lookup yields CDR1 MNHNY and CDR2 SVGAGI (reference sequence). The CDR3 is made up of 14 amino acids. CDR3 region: CAIRGTYKSYEQYF. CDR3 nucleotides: TGTGCCATTCGAGGGACTTATAAATCCTACGAGCAGTACTTC.

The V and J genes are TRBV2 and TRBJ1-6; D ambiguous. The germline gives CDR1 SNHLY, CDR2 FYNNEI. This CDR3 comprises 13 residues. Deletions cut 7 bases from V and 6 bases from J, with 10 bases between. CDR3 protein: CASTGTINSPLHF. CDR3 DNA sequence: TGTGCCAGCACCGGCACAATTAATTCACCCCTCCACTTT.

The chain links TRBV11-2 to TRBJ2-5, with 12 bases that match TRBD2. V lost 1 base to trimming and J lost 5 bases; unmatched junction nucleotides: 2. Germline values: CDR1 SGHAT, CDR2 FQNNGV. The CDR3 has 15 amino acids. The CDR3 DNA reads TGTGCCAGCAGCTTAGGGACTAGCGGGGCGGAGACCCAGTACTTC. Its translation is CASSLGTSGAETQYF.

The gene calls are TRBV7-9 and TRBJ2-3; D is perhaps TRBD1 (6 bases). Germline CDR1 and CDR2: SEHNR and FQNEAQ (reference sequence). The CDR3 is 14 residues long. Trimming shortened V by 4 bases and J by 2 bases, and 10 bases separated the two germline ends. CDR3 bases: TGTGCCAGCAGCTATTCAGGGGCCACAGATACGCAGTATTTT. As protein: CASSYSGATDTQYF.